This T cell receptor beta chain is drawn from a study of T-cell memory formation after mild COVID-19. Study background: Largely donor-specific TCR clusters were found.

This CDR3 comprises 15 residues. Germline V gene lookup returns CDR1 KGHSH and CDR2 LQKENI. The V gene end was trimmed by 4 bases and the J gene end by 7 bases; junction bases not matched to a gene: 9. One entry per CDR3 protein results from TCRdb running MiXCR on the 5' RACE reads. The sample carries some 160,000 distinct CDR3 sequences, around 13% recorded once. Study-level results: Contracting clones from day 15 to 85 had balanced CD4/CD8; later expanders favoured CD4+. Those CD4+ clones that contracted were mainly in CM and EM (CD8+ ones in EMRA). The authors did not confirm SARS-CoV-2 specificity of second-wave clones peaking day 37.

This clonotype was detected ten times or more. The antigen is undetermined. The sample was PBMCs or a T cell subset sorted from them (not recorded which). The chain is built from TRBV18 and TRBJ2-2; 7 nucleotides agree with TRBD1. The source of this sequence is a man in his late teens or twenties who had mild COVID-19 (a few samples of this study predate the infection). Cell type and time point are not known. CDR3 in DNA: TGTGCCAGCTCACGGGACAGACCTATGAGCGGGGAGCTGTTTTTT. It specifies CASSRDRPMSGELFF.